The 28 T cell receptor beta chains presented below share a single source sample, sequenced in a study of T cell responses to AZD1222 COVID-19 vaccine. Sequenced by immunoSEQ multiplex PCR; TCRdb stores in-frame clones only, minus some. The data hold over 100,000 clones, with about nine tenths observed a single time. Sequenced material: peripheral blood, taken on day 0 of AZD1222 vaccination. Receptor source: an adult in good health.

The J gene is TRBJ2-3, the V gene TRBV28; D perhaps matches TRBD1 (5 bases). Trimming pared 2 bases from V and 0 bases from J, leaving 9 bases between. Germline values: CDR1 MDHEN, CDR2 SYDVKM. CDR3 size: 15 residues. The CDR3 loop is CASSLNQGSTDTQYF. The CDR3, as DNA: TGTGCCAGCAGTTTAAATCAGGGCAGCACAGATACGCAGTATTTT.

The chain recombines TRBV28 with TRBJ2-7; 10 nucleotides match TRBD1. With V trimmed by 5 bases and J by 0 bases, 7 bases remained unmatched. Germline loops: CDR1 MDHEN, CDR2 SYDVKM. There are 16 residues in the CDR3. The CDR3 sequence: CASSTRQGAGSYEQYF. CDR3 DNA sequence: TGTGCCAGCAGTACTAGACAGGGGGCGGGCTCCTACGAGCAGTACTTC.

CDR3: CASSRSGYEQYF. In DNA, the CDR3 is TGTGCCAGCAGTCGCAGCGGCTACGAGCAGTACTTC. The chain joins TRBV28 to TRBJ2-7; D perhaps matches TRBD2 (5 bases). This CDR3 has 12 residues. V lost 5 bases and J lost 3, with 8 bases in between. The V gene's germline CDR1 is MDHEN and CDR2 SYDVKM.

V usage is TRBV6-5 and J usage is TRBJ1-4, with unresolved D. The V end lost 4 bases, the J end lost 7 bases, and 13 bases lay between the germline ends. Germline CDR1 MNHEY, CDR2 SVGAGI. There are 14 residues in the CDR3. CDR3 loop: CASSSLGVREKLFF. The CDR3 DNA is TGTGCCAGCAGTTCGCTCGGGGTGCGTGAAAAACTGTTTTTT.

The genes are TRBV7-9 and TRBJ2-5; D is perhaps TRBD2 (5 bases). V gave up 3 bases and J gave up 4 bases, with 15 bases separating them. Germline CDR1 SEHNR, CDR2 FQNEAQ (reference sequence). The CDR3 runs to 15 residues. In DNA form, the CDR3 reads TGTGCCAGCAGCTTGCGGAGGATAGCGAGAGAGACCCAGTACTTC. Protein product: CASSLRRIARETQYF.

The V and J genes are TRBV28 and TRBJ1-5; D unresolved. CDR1 and CDR2 (germline): MDHEN, SYDVKM. The V and J ends lost 6 bases and 2 bases respectively, with 8 bases between them. This CDR3 has 13 amino acids. The DNA for the CDR3 is TGTGCCAGCAGCCTTGATGGCAATCAGCCCCAGCATTTT. This translates into CASSLDGNQPQHF.

V usage is TRBV30 and J usage is TRBJ1-5; no clear D gene. Deletions cut 0 bases from V and 4 bases from J, with 10 bases between. CDR1 is GTSNPN, CDR2 SVGIG, per germline (reference sequence). This CDR3 region has 14 residues. The CDR3 DNA is TGTGCCTGGAGTGTAGGAAGCTTGAATCAGCCCCAGCATTTT. Translated: CAWSVGSLNQPQHF.

The V and J genes are TRBV11-2 and TRBJ1-1; D unclear. There are 14 residues in the CDR3. V dropped 2 bases and J dropped 1 base, with 8 bases sitting between them. The germline gives CDR1 SGHAT, CDR2 FQNNGV. CDR3 sequence: CASSLSRANTEAFF. The CDR3 region has the DNA TGTGCCAGCAGCTTATCCCGGGCGAACACTGAAGCTTTCTTT.

This clone was counted a single time. V is TRBV5-5 and J is TRBJ2-1; TRBD1 might be the D (5 bases). Germline CDR1 is SGHKS and CDR2 is YYEKEE (reference sequence). This CDR3 is 13 amino acids long. Trimming removed 4 bases at V and 6 bases at J, with 11 bases between. The DNA for the CDR3 is TGTGCCAGCAGCGACAGTGTAGCCAATGAGCAGTTCTTC. Translated: CASSDSVANEQFF.

The chain is built from TRBV6-6 and TRBJ2-1, with 7 bases aligning to TRBD2. The junction had 7 bases not matched to a gene; V was cut back by 5 bases and J by 0 bases. CDR1 is MNHNY, CDR2 SVGAGI, per germline (reference sequence). This CDR3 spans 16 amino acids. CDR3 nucleotide sequence: TGTGCCAGCAGTGGCCTAGCGGCCAGCTCCTACAATGAGCAGTTCTTC. As protein: CASSGLAASSYNEQFF.

The chain carries TRBV19 and TRBJ2-1, with D unresolved. The V end was cut by 3 bases, the J end by 1 base, with 7 bases between. The length of the CDR3 is 14 residues. The germline gives CDR1 LNHDA, CDR2 SQIVND (reference sequence). The CDR3 DNA reads as TGTGCCAGTAGTATCAGGCCATCCTACAATGAGCAGTTCTTC. Translation: CASSIRPSYNEQFF.

The V call is TRBV7-9, the J call TRBJ1-2, with a possible D match to TRBD1 (6 bases). Trimming cost V 2 bases and J 5 bases, with 9 bases left between them. The CDR3 is made up of 13 amino acids. The germline CDR1 and CDR2 sequences are SEHNR and FQNEAQ (reference sequence). The DNA for the CDR3 is TGTGCCAGCAGCTTATGGCAGGGGTATGGCTACACCTTC. It translates to CASSLWQGYGYTF. The full variable domain, its missing parts supplied by reference TRBV7-9 and TRBJ1-2, is DTGVSQNPRHKITKRGQNVTFRCDPISEHNRLYWYRQTLGQGPEFLTYFQNEAQLEKSRLLSDRFSAERPKGSFSTLEIQRTEQGDSAMYLCASSLWQGYGYTFGSGTRLTVV.

The sample holds one count of this clone. The CDR3 sequence is CASSARLAGLQETQYF. In DNA form, the CDR3 reads TGTGCCAGCAGTGCCAGACTAGCGGGTCTCCAAGAGACCCAGTACTTC. The chain employs TRBV27 and TRBJ2-5; 10 nucleotides match TRBD2. From germline, CDR1 is MNHEY and CDR2 SMNVEV (reference sequence). V lost 5 bases, J lost 1 base, and 7 bases stayed unmatched. This CDR3 contains 16 residues.

The chain couples TRBV27 to TRBJ2-5; TRBD1 matches 7 bases. CDR3 size: 15 residues. The junction had 8 bases not matched to a gene; V was cut back by 4 bases and J by 3 bases. Germline V gene lookup returns CDR1 MNHEY and CDR2 SMNVEV (reference sequence). In nucleotides, the CDR3 is TGTGCCAGCAGTTCGCACCCCGGGACAGAAGAGACCCAGTACTTC. Its translation: CASSSHPGTEETQYF.

The J gene is TRBJ2-3, the V gene TRBV2; tentative D call: TRBD2 (6 bases). Germline lookup yields CDR1 SNHLY and CDR2 FYNNEI. V dropped 7 bases and J dropped 0 bases, with 20 bases sitting between them. CDR3 length equals 17 residues. The CDR3 is CASKGLAWDYSTDTQYF. The CDR3 bases are TGTGCCAGCAAGGGGCTAGCGTGGGATTATAGCACAGATACGCAGTATTTT.

The chain links TRBV7-3 to TRBJ2-5, with TRBD1 as a possible D gene (6 bases). V was clipped by 2 bases and J by 5 bases, with 15 bases between them. The CDR3 loop spans 15 amino acids. In germline, CDR1 is SGHTA, CDR2 FQGTGA. DNA of the CDR3: TGTGCCAGCAGCTTATTTTATGGGGGCTTTGAGACCCAGTACTTC. Encoded protein: CASSLFYGGFETQYF.

CDR3 sequence reads: CASSSQPQHF. The CDR3 nucleotides are TGTGCCAGCAGTTCTCAGCCCCAGCATTTT. The chain couples TRBV27 to TRBJ1-5; D remains unclear. Trimming removed 4 bases at V and 6 bases at J, with 1 base between. CDR1 and CDR2 from the germline V gene are MNHEY and SMNVEV (reference sequence). This CDR3 has 10 residues.

This chain uses TRBV27 with TRBJ1-5; the D is unclear. CDR1 MNHEY and CDR2 SMNVEV come from the germline V gene (reference sequence). The CDR3 consists of 14 residues. V gave up 5 bases and J gave up 9 bases, with 17 bases separating them. The CDR3 loop reads CASSQDRGGSPQHF. CDR3 DNA: TGTGCCAGCAGTCAGGACCGGGGAGGTTCGCCCCAGCATTTT.

The V and J genes are TRBV28 and TRBJ1-5, with D possibly being TRBD1 (6 bases). V dropped 7 bases and J dropped 2 bases, with 27 bases sitting between them. CDR3 size: 19 residues. Germline CDR1 is MDHEN and CDR2 is SYDVKM. This chain's CDR3 is CASTRYQAGALAGNQPQHF. The CDR3 nucleotides read TGTGCCAGCACTCGATATCAGGCAGGGGCACTGGCGGGCAATCAGCCCCAGCATTTT.

The rearrangement links TRBV3-1 (or the pseudogene TRBV3-2) to TRBJ2-5; D gene ambiguous. The length of the CDR3 is 12 residues. Trimming stripped 1 base from V and 4 bases from J, with 4 bases between. Germline V gene sequence: CDR1 LGHDT, CDR2 YNNKEL (reference sequence). The CDR3 bases are TGTGCCAGCAGCCAAGGGGGAGAGACCCAGTACTTC. Encoded protein: CASSQGGETQYF.

The chain couples TRBV20-1 to TRBJ2-3, with TRBD2 identical over 11 bases. In germline, CDR1 is DFQATT, CDR2 SNEGSKA (reference sequence). After removal of 3 bases from V and 4 bases from J, the junction contained 3 bases not matched to a gene. The CDR3 runs 14 residues. The CDR3 is CSASSGRAPDTQYF. CDR3 sequence (DNA): TGCAGTGCTAGTAGCGGGAGGGCGCCAGATACGCAGTATTTT.

V is TRBV23-1 and J is TRBJ1-5; TRBD1 aligns across 9 bases. TRBV23-1 is filed as an ORF, its function uncertain. V lost 10 bases to trimming and J lost 3 bases; unmatched junction nucleotides: 16. The CDR3 spans 17 residues. CDR3 residues: CATWSLNRGPHNQPQHF. The CDR3 DNA follows: TGCGCCACTTGGTCGTTGAACAGGGGGCCTCACAATCAGCCCCAGCATTTT.

This chain joins TRBV7-2 and TRBJ2-3, with 12 nucleotides matching TRBD2. Trimming at V came to 1 base and at J to 4 bases, leaving 6 bases not matched to a gene. Germline V gene sequence: CDR1 SGHTA, CDR2 FQGNSA. This CDR3 contains 17 residues. In DNA form, the CDR3 reads TGTGCCAGCAGCTTAGTTCCTAGCGGGGGGGAGGCAGATACGCAGTATTTT. Its protein product is CASSLVPSGGEADTQYF.

The chain is built from TRBV27 and TRBJ1-1, with D possibly TRBD1 on 6 matching bases. The CDR3 runs 14 residues. V was pared by 5 bases and J by 4 bases, with 14 bases between. The germline CDR1 and CDR2 sequences are MNHEY and SMNVEV (reference sequence). The CDR3 DNA sequence: TGTGCCAGCAGTCCGACAAACAGGGTCACTGAAGCTTTCTTT. Translated, it gives CASSPTNRVTEAFF.

J is TRBJ2-7 and V is TRBV27, with unresolved D. V lost 5 bases to trimming and J lost 6 bases, with 14 bases between them. CDR3 length equals 13 residues. Germline CDR1 and CDR2: MNHEY and SMNVEV (reference sequence). As DNA, the CDR3 is TGTGCCAGCAGTGCCCGTGGGGAAGGCGAGCAGTACTTC. Its protein is CASSARGEGEQYF.

This sequence joins TRBV7-2 and TRBJ1-1, with TRBD1 matching 7 bases. Germline loops: CDR1 SGHTA, CDR2 FQGNSA. The CDR3 has 13 residues. Losses at the gene ends were 5 bases for V and 6 bases for J; bases not matched to a gene: 6. The CDR3 sequence is CASSDRERPEAFF. The CDR3 DNA follows: TGTGCCAGCAGCGACAGGGAAAGGCCTGAAGCTTTCTTT.

This rearrangement joins TRBV21-1 to TRBJ1-5; whether TRBD1, the table's D call, matches the DNA was not checked. TRBV21-1 is a pseudogene segment. There are 15 residues in the CDR3. Here the CDR3 DNA reads TGTGCCAGCAGCTTCCGGGACAGCTTCAATCAGCCCCAGCATTTT. It codes for CASSFRDSFNQPQHF.

This chain links TRBV7-9 with TRBJ2-7; D gene uncertain. CDR3 length: 12 residues. The V gene lost 1 base and the J gene lost 6 bases, with 7 bases spanning the gap. The germline gives CDR1 SEHNR, CDR2 FQNEAQ (reference sequence). The CDR3 coding sequence is TGTGCCAGCAGCTTAGATGGTCCCGAGCAGTACTTC. As protein: CASSLDGPEQYF.